The T cell receptor (beta chain) described here comes from a study of blood T cell repertoires in COVID-19. At the level of the study: Sources were T cells, B-cell-depleted T cells, or PBMCs; the material itself was cDNA or gDNA.

Profiling relied on immunoSEQ multiplex PCR, and the TCRdb table lists in-frame clones only, not all of them. The table includes 190,000 or so clones, about 90% detected once. V lost 1 base and J 3 bases, leaving 7 bases between the germline ends. In germline, CDR1 is SGHVS, CDR2 FQNEAQ. This CDR3 contains 14 residues. This clone was counted a few times. The specimen was PBMCs or T cells enriched from blood (not recorded which). The clonotype comes from a woman under 30 who had recovered from COVID-19. This sequence joins TRBV7-8 and TRBJ1-3; D is uncertain. The CDR3: CASSLGAGGNTIYF. The CDR3 DNA reads as TGTGCCAGCAGCTTAGGGGCCGGTGGAAACACCATATATTTT.